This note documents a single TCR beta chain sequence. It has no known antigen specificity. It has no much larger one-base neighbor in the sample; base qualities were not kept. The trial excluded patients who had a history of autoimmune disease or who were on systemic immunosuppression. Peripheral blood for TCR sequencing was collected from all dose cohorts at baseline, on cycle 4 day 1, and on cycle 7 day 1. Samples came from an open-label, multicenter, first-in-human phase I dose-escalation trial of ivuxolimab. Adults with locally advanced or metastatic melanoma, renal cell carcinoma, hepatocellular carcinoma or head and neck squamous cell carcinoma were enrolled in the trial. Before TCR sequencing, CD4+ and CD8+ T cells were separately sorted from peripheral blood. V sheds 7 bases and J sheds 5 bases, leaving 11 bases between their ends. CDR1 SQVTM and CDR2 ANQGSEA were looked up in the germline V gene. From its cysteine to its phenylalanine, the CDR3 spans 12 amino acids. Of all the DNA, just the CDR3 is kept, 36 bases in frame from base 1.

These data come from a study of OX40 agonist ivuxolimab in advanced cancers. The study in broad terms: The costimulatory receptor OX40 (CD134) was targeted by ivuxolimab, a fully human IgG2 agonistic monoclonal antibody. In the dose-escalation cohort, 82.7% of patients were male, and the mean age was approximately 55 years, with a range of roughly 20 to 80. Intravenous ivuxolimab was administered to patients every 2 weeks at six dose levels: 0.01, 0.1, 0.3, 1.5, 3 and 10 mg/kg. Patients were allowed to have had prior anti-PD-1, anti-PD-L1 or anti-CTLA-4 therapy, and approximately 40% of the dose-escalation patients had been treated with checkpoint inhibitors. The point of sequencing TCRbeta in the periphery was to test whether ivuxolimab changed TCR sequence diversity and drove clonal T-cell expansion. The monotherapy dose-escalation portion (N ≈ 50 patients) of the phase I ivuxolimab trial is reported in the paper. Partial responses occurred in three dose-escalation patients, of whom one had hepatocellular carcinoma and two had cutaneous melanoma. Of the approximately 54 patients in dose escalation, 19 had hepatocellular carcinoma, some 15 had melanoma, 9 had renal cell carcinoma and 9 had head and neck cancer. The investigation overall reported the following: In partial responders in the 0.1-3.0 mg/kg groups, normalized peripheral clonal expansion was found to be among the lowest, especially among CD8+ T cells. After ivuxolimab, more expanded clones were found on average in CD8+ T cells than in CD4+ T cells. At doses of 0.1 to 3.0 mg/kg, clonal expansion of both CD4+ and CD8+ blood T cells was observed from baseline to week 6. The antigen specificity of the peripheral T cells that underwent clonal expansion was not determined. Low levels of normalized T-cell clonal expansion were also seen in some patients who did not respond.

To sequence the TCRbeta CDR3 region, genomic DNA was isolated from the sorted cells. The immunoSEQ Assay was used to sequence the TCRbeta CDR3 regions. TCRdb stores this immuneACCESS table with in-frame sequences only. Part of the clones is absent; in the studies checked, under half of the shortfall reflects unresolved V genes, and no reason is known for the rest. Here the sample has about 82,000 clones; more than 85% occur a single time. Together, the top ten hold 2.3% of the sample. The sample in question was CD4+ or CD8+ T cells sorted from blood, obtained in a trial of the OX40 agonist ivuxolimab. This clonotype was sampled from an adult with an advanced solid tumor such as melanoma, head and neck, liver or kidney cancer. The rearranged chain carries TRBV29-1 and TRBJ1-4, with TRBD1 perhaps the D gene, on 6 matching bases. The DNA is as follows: TGCAGCGCCCGCGACAGGAATGAAAAACTGTTTTTT. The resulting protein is CSARDRNEKLFF.